Included here is one TCR beta chain sequence, with context. Through a sample-barcoded 5' primer and a J-beta primer mix, a second PCR was run for roughly 7 to 11 cycles. TCRdb re-derived calls from the 5' RACE reads in MiXCR, one entry per CDR3 protein. The table shows 1.8 million or so distinct CDR3 sequences, with about 39% occurring only once. These data are taken from a study of blood T cells in healthy people across ages. Specimen: blood. This sequence was found in a human donor in good health.

The CDR3 sequence is CSASDRGQNYGYTF. CDR3 sequence (DNA): TGCAGTGCTAGTGACAGGGGACAGAACTATGGCTACACCTTC. The rearrangement uses TRBV20-1 and TRBJ1-2, with TRBD1 identical over 8 bases. Trimming took 3 bases from V and 2 from J; bases not matched to a gene: 5. CDR3 length: 14 residues. Germline CDR1 DFQATT, CDR2 SNEGSKA (reference sequence).